This TCR beta chain was captured in a study of blood T cell repertoires in COVID-19. At the level of the study: Sites in the United States, Italy and Spain provided acute and convalescent COVID-19 samples.

In its sample, this clone was seen once. How the authors handled the data: The authors estimated nucleated cell counts from reference gene primer amplification. Data came from immunoSEQ multiplex PCR; TCRdb stores just in-frame clones and leaves some out. D and trimming were read from the DNA, whereas the V and J calls and clone size are those reported in that table. The sample includes some 250,000 clones, roughly 90% of them seen just once. The germline CDR1 and CDR2 sequences are SNHLY and FYNNEI. The V end lost 11 bases, the J end lost 6 bases, and 22 bases lay between the germline ends. The CDR3 sequence is 14 residues long.

The sequencing sample was made of PBMCs or T cells enriched from blood (not recorded which). The V gene is TRBV2, the J gene TRBJ1-2, with D perhaps matching TRBD1 (6 bases). This TCR derives from a woman between 40 and 55 years old with acute COVID-19. CDR3 protein: CAAGGYSTRNGYTF. In nucleotides, the CDR3 is TGTGCCGCGGGGGGCTATTCCACCCGAAATGGCTACACCTTC.